The rows below give T cell receptor beta chains drawn from one sample of a study of blood T cell repertoires in COVID-19. The method was immunoSEQ multiplex PCR; TCRdb's version includes in-frame clones alone and lacks a portion of them. The sample lists approximately 50,000 clones, roughly 90% occurring once. Sequenced: peripheral blood. The receptor set was obtained from a human donor in a cohort sampled during active COVID-19. Each CDR3 is given with its conserved first and last residue. The D gene is left open where the match is weak. Only some rows state a clone size, as once, few, many or a class for expanded clones.

v_call	j_call	clone_size	d_call	cdr3_aa	cdr3_nt
TRBV2	TRBJ2-7	NA	TRBD2	CASSERFSGGYEQYF	TGTGCCAGCAGTGAACGTTTTAGCGGGGGTTACGAGCAGTACTTC
TRBV5-1	TRBJ1-1	NA	NA	CASSLARGNTEAFF	TGCGCCAGCAGCTTGGCCAGGGGGAACACTGAAGCTTTCTTT
TRBV6-5	TRBJ2-7	NA	TRBD2	CASSPQLAGAYEQYF	TGTGCCAGCAGCCCCCAACTAGCGGGAGCCTACGAGCAGTACTTC
TRBV9	TRBJ1-3	NA	NA	CASSGRVGRGNTIYF	TGTGCCAGCAGCGGGAGGGTTGGCAGGGGAAACACCATATATTTT
TRBV7-3	TRBJ2-5	NA	TRBD2	CASSLTASGRETQYF	TGTGCCAGCAGCTTAACCGCTAGCGGGAGGGAGACCCAGTACTTC
TRBV11-2	TRBJ1-6	NA	NA	CASSLAGSPLHF	TGTGCCAGCAGCTTAGCGGGTTCACCCCTCCACTTT
TRBV28	TRBJ2-7	NA	NA	CASNPPDRTYEQYF	TGTGCCAGCAATCCTCCCGACAGAACCTACGAGCAGTACTTC
TRBV4-2	TRBJ1-5	few	NA	CASSQVGQLNQPQHF	TGTGCCAGCAGCCAAGTTGGACAGCTTAATCAGCCCCAGCATTTT
TRBV6-5	TRBJ2-5	NA	TRBD2	CASSYTPGGLETQYF	TGTGCCAGCAGTTACACCCCGGGGGGATTAGAGACCCAGTACTTC
TRBV19	TRBJ2-1	NA	TRBD2	CASSFPAGGKNEQFF	TGTGCCAGTAGTTTCCCAGCGGGGGGAAAGAATGAGCAGTTCTTC